A selection of T cell receptor beta chains follows, all from one sample in a study of T-cell memory formation after mild COVID-19. MiXCR, applied by TCRdb to the 5' RACE reads, yields one record per CDR3 protein. The sample yields 500,000 to 650,000 distinct CDR3 sequences, approximately 21% seen once. The specimen was PBMCs or a T cell subset sorted from them (not recorded which). These receptor sequences come from an adult woman who had mild COVID-19 (a few samples of this study predate the infection). Cell type and time point are not known. CDR3s include the opening cysteine and the closing phenylalanine or tryptophan. D genes are given only for firm matches. A row's size may be missing; if present it is once, few, many or a size class.

D	J	size	V	DNA	CDR3
NA	TRBJ1-1	NA	TRBV4-1	TGCGCCAGCAGCCAAGTAACAGGGCCCCGCGAGCAGGCTTTCTTT	CASSQVTGPREQAFF
TRBD2	TRBJ2-5	NA	TRBV7-3	TGTGCCAGCAGCCCGGGGGGGCCCTTGGAGACCCAGTACTTC	CASSPGGPLETQYF
NA	TRBJ1-4	few	TRBV24-1	TGTGCCACCAGTGCGGGGACCATATCAACTAATGAAAAACTGTTTTTT	CATSAGTISTNEKLFF
TRBD1	TRBJ1-3	NA	TRBV11-2	TGTGCCAGCAGCCCTCGACAGGGGGACATATATTTT	CASSPRQGDIYF
TRBD1	TRBJ1-6	many	TRBV7-2	TGTGCCAGCAGCTCCGGGACAGGGGGATCACCCCTCCACTTT	CASSSGTGGSPLHF
NA	TRBJ2-1	few	TRBV12-3/TRBV12-4	TGTGCCAGCAGTTTTTCAAGGGGCGAGGGCAATGAGCAGTTCTTC	CASSFSRGEGNEQFF
TRBD2	TRBJ2-7	NA	TRBV20-1	TGCAGTGCTAGAGAAGGGGGTTCGGGACTAGCGGGAGCTGGGCAGTACTTC	CSAREGGSGLAGAGQYF
NA	TRBJ1-2	NA	TRBV9	TGTGCCAGCAGCGCCGGCGGGGTGAACTATGGCTACACCTTC	CASSAGGVNYGYTF
TRBD1	TRBJ1-1	few	TRBV4-1	TGCGCCAGCAGCCACGACGCCGGGACAGCCACTGAAGCTTTCTTT	CASSHDAGTATEAFF
NA	TRBJ1-1	NA	TRBV3-1	TGTGCCAGCAGCGCCACAAGGGGAAGGGATTCGACTGAAGCTTTCTTT	CASSATRGRDSTEAFF
NA	TRBJ1-1	NA	TRBV21-1	TGTGCCAGCAGCAAAGAGGGGCCAGGGTTGAACACTGAAGCTTTCTTT	CASSKEGPGLNTEAFF
TRBD2	TRBJ2-1	many	TRBV5-1	TGCGCCAGCAGCCGGGGACTAGCGGGGGAACACGATGAGCAGTTCTTC	CASSRGLAGEHDEQFF
NA	TRBJ2-6	few	TRBV5-1	TGCGCCAGCGGACTTAGCGGCGCTGGGGCCAACGTCCTGACTTTC	CASGLSGAGANVLTF
TRBD2	TRBJ2-7	NA	TRBV6-5	TGTGCCAGCAATTTTGGCGGGGGACCCGGCTACGAGCAGTACTTC	CASNFGGGPGYEQYF